A single sample is the source of the 11 T cell receptor beta chains below, sequenced in a study of identical twins. TCRdb passed the 5' RACE reads through MiXCR, listing each CDR3 protein once. The repertoire holds about 290,000 distinct CDR3 sequences, with roughly 9% as singletons. Another study also made use of these data, one on yellow fever vaccine responses in identical twins.

Sample: CD8+ T cells sorted from blood. All receptors come from a woman between 18 and 29 years old in good health.

V is TRBV7-9 and J is TRBJ2-1; TRBD2 is a possible D gene (7 bases). Germline loops: CDR1 SEHNR, CDR2 FQNEAQ (reference sequence). V gave up 11 bases and J gave up 4 bases, with 15 bases separating them. This CDR3 has 13 residues. DNA for the CDR3: TGTGCCGGGAGGGGGGCGAGATACAATGAGCAGTTCTTC. Translated: CAGRGARYNEQFF.

The chain carries TRBV27 and TRBJ2-2; tentative D call: TRBD2 (6 bases). The CDR3 runs to 13 residues. With 5 bases removed from V and 5 bases from J, the gap between germline ends came to 9 bases. Germline V gene data show CDR1 as MNHEY and CDR2 as SMNVEV (reference sequence). CDR3 bases: TGTGCCAGCAGTGCCGGGGGTACCGGGGAGCTGTTTTTT. Protein product: CASSAGGTGELFF.

This clonotype was counted ten times or more. The chain uses TRBV20-1 and TRBJ2-1; possibly TRBD2 for D (7 bases). The CDR3 runs 15 residues. Trimming took 5 bases from V and 9 from J, leaving 23 bases between them. From germline, CDR1 is DFQATT and CDR2 SNEGSKA (reference sequence). The CDR3 spells CSAYDLRGAFGEQFF. The CDR3 bases are TGCAGTGCTTACGACCTACGGGGGGCCTTTGGTGAGCAGTTCTTC.

This clonotype was seen a handful of times. The CDR3 region has the DNA TGTGCCAGCAGCCCGTACCGGGACAAGATATACAATGAGCAGTTCTTC. Protein product: CASSPYRDKIYNEQFF. The chain combines TRBV5-5 with TRBJ2-1; a weak D match, TRBD1 (6 bases). The germline V gene has CDR1 SGHKS and CDR2 YYEKEE (reference sequence). The V and J ends lost 4 bases and 4 bases respectively, with 18 bases between them. The CDR3 extends over 16 amino acids.

V is TRBV29-1 and J is TRBJ2-2; TRBD1 might be the D (5 bases). In germline, CDR1 is SQVTM, CDR2 ANQGSEA. With 6 bases removed from V and 2 bases from J, the gap between germline ends came to 13 bases. The CDR3 has 14 amino acids. The CDR3 region is CSVDPQGNTGELFF. The CDR3 DNA is TGCAGCGTCGACCCCCAGGGTAACACCGGGGAGCTGTTTTTT.

This clonotype came up a few times. J is TRBJ2-1 and V is TRBV28, with 12 bases fitting TRBD2. Germline V gene lookup returns CDR1 MDHEN and CDR2 SYDVKM. Unmatched junction bases numbered 8, after V lost 6 bases and J lost 8 bases. The CDR3 has 15 residues. CDR3 region: CASSSTSGRFHEQFF. The DNA of the CDR3 is TGTGCCAGCAGCTCAACTAGCGGGAGGTTTCATGAGCAGTTCTTC.

V gene TRBV9 combines with J gene TRBJ1-1; the D gene is possibly TRBD1 (6 bases). CDR1 is SGDLS and CDR2 is YYNGEE in the germline V gene. The CDR3 contains 12 residues. V dropped 3 bases and J dropped 11 bases, with 14 bases sitting between them. The CDR3 nucleotides read TGTGCCAGCAGCGGCGGGGGCCGAGGGGCTTTCTTT. Translation gives CASSGGGRGAFF.

This clonotype was seen ten or more times. The chain combines TRBV4-2 with TRBJ2-2; D is unresolved. The CDR3 is made up of 13 amino acids. V dropped 1 base and J dropped 8 bases, with 8 bases sitting between them. Per the germline V gene, CDR1 is LGHNA and CDR2 is YNFKEQ. The CDR3 spells CASSQVEPGELFF. CDR3 DNA: TGTGCCAGCAGCCAAGTAGAGCCTGGGGAGCTGTTTTTT.

The chain is built from TRBV12-3 or TRBV12-4 and TRBJ2-1; D could derive from TRBD1 or TRBD2 (5 bases each). This CDR3 has 15 residues. Trimming removed 2 bases at V and 5 bases at J, with 13 bases between. This chain's CDR3 is CASSLWGVGDNEQFF. CDR3 nucleotide sequence: TGTGCCAGCAGTTTATGGGGCGTCGGGGACAATGAGCAGTTCTTC.

This clonotype was found a few times. The CDR3 DNA reads TGCAGCGTTGGCGGGCCCTACGAGCAGTACTTC. It encodes CSVGGPYEQYF. V gene TRBV29-1 combines with J gene TRBJ2-7, with D possibly being TRBD2 (5 bases). The CDR3 runs 11 residues. V dropped 4 bases and J dropped 2 bases, with 6 bases sitting between them. Germline CDR1 is SQVTM and CDR2 is ANQGSEA.

This clonotype was observed a few times. The chain employs TRBV15 and TRBJ1-1, with D maybe TRBD1 (5 bases). V lost 3 bases, J lost 0 bases, and 11 bases lay in between. In germline, CDR1 is LNHNV, CDR2 YYDKDF (reference sequence). The CDR3 consists of 15 residues. As DNA, the CDR3 is TGTGCCACCAGCAGCCCGACAGAGATGAACACTGAAGCTTTCTTT. Protein: CATSSPTEMNTEAFF. Using reference TRBV15 and TRBJ1-1 for the parts outside the CDR3, the full variable domain is DAMVIQNPRYQVTQFGKPVTLSCSQTLNHNVMYWYQQKSSQAPKLLFHYYDKDFNNEADTPDNFQSRRPNTSFCFLDIRSPGLGDTAMYLCATSSPTEMNTEAFFGQGTRLTVV.